This T cell receptor (beta chain) was identified during a study of blood T cell repertoires in COVID-19. Study-level information: COVID-19 samples from acute and convalescent phases originated in the United States, Italy and Spain. T cells, B-cell-depleted T cells, or PBMCs supplied cDNA or gDNA.

Under the authors' procedure: For nucleated cells, counts were estimated from reference gene primer amplification. Profiled with immunoSEQ multiplex PCR; TCRdb holds only in-frame clones, not every one. D and trimming were read from the DNA, whereas the V and J calls and clone size are those reported in that table. The sample contains roughly 120,000 clones, about 90% of which appear only once. The V and J ends lost 6 bases and 1 base respectively, with 6 bases between them. Per the germline V gene, CDR1 is SNHLY and CDR2 is FYNNEI. The CDR3 runs to 12 residues. The chain carries TRBV2 and TRBJ2-5; D is undetermined. This clonotype was obtained from a woman in her 70s with acute or convalescent COVID-19. Sequencing was carried out using peripheral blood. CDR3 residues: CASSPGQETQYF. CDR3 bases: TGTGCCAGCAGCCCGGGCCAAGAGACCCAGTACTTC.